This entry describes one T cell receptor (beta chain). V lost 0 bases to trimming and J lost 3 bases; unmatched junction nucleotides: 1. The CDR3 runs 16 residues. In germline, CDR1 is SGDLS, CDR2 YYNGEE. This record comes from a study of blood T cell repertoires in COVID-19. The assay was immunoSEQ multiplex PCR, and TCRdb's table has in-frame clones only and misses some. The data contain around 28,000 clones, roughly nine tenths of them seen just once; the ten biggest clones take up approximately 48%. The TCR was taken from a human donor with acute or convalescent COVID-19. The donor label of this sample is uncertain. V usage is TRBV9 and J usage is TRBJ2-3; 13 bases line up with TRBD2. Specimen: peripheral blood. The CDR3 region is CASSVALAGGTDTQYF. The CDR3 nucleotides are TGTGCCAGCAGCGTAGCACTAGCGGGGGGGACAGATACGCAGTATTTT.